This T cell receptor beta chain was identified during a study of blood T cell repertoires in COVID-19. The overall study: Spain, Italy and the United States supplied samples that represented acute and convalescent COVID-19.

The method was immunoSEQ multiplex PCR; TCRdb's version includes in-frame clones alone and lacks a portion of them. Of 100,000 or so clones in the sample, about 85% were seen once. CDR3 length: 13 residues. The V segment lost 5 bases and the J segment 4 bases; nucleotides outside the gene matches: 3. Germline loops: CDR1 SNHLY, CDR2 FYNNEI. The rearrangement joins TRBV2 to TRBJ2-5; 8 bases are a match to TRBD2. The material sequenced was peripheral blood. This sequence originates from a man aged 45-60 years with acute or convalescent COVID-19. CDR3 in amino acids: CASSSSGRETQYF. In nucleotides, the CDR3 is TGTGCCAGCAGTTCCAGCGGGAGAGAGACCCAGTACTTC.